This record concerns one T cell receptor beta chain sequence. With a J-beta primer mix and a sample-barcoded 5' primer, a second PCR ran 7 to 11 cycles. Every cDNA molecule bore a tag from a template-switch adaptor containing 12 random nucleotides. TCRdb redid the calling of the 5' RACE reads with MiXCR, one entry per CDR3 protein. Here the sample spans about 970,000 distinct CDR3 sequences, approximately 50% being singletons. These data are taken from a study of blood T cells in healthy people across ages. Donors were systemically healthy Caucasian individuals from Russia aged about 6 to 95 years. Each donor gave 9 to 10 milliliters of peripheral blood. Per sample, extraction of total RNA gave at least 6 micrograms in every case. Looked up from germline, CDR1 is SEHNR and CDR2 is FQNEAQ (reference sequence). This CDR3 has 15 residues. V lost 10 bases, J lost 7 bases, and 12 bases stayed unmatched.

This rearrangement joins TRBV7-9 to TRBJ2-6; 8 positions match TRBD1. This clonotype was sampled from a woman aged 55-69 years in good health. Sequenced material: blood. CDR3 in amino acids: CANRQGLGGANVLTF. The CDR3, as DNA: TGTGCCAACCGACAGGGGTTAGGAGGAGCCAACGTCCTGACTTTC.